This entry features one T cell receptor (beta chain) sequence. TCRdb's copy holds only in-frame clones and misses some; the assay was immunoSEQ multiplex PCR. Counted here are 31,000 or so clones, 85% to 90% occurring once; the ten biggest clones make up under 30%. This sample stems from a study of blood T cell repertoires in COVID-19. CDR3 length: 15 amino acids. The ends lost 2 bases at V and 5 bases at J; junction bases unmatched: 7. CDR1 and CDR2 from the germline V gene are SGHAT and FQNNGV. J is TRBJ1-1 and V is TRBV11-2, with 8 bases fitting TRBD1. This TCR was sampled from a man older than 75 with acute or convalescent COVID-19. The specimen was peripheral blood. CDR3 nucleotides: TGTGCCAGCAGCTTATCAGGGGGCGCGCGTACTGAAGCTTTCTTT. Amino acid sequence: CASSLSGGARTEAFF. Supplemented by reference TRBV11-2 and TRBJ1-1, the full variable domain reads EAGVAQSPRYKIIEKRQSVAFWCNPISGHATLYWYQQILGQGPKLLIQFQNNGVVDDSQLPKDRFSAERLKGVDSTLKIQPAKLEDSAVYLCASSLSGGARTEAFFGQGTRLTVV.